These 32 T cell receptor beta chains were all obtained from the same sample, sequenced in a study of T cells in Graves' hyperthyroidism and ophthalmopathy. TCR beta CDR3 regions were amplified from RNA. Carried out on the TCR CDR3, a first-round RT-PCR used the HTBI primer set. Using its own MiXCR run on the multiplex PCR reads, TCRdb lists one record per CDR3 protein. The table records 480,000 or so distinct CDR3 sequences, around 50% of them present only once. The specimen was peripheral blood or thyroid tissue (not recorded which). The receptors were sampled from an adult woman with Graves' disease, either hyperthyroidism or ophthalmopathy (not recorded which).

This sequence joins TRBV18 and TRBJ1-1; a possible D gene is TRBD1 (5 bases). V dropped 1 base and J dropped 5 bases, with 11 bases sitting between them. This CDR3 contains 14 residues. Germline V gene sequence: CDR1 KGHSH, CDR2 LQKENI. In DNA form, the CDR3 reads TGTGCCAGCTCACCACGGGTTGGGGCTACTGAAGCTTTCTTT. As protein: CASSPRVGATEAFF.

This clonotype was recorded at least ten times. The chain recombines TRBV20-1 with TRBJ2-7; D gene unclear. Trimming stripped 4 bases from V and 5 bases from J, with 6 bases between. This CDR3 contains 10 residues. CDR1 DFQATT and CDR2 SNEGSKA come from the germline V gene (reference sequence). The CDR3 protein is CSAKTHEQYF. The CDR3 DNA reads TGCAGTGCTAAAACCCACGAGCAGTACTTC.

At least ten counts were recorded for this clonotype. This sequence joins TRBV19 and TRBJ1-5, with D possibly being TRBD1 (5 bases). The CDR3 totals 12 residues. Deletions cut 10 bases from V and 6 bases from J, with 13 bases between. Germline V CDR1 and CDR2: LNHDA, SQIVND (reference sequence). CDR3 in amino acids: CATYGGSQPQHF. The CDR3 DNA reads TGTGCCACCTACGGGGGTAGTCAGCCCCAGCATTTT.

At least ten counts were recorded for this clonotype. The chain recombines TRBV5-5 with TRBJ1-1; no firm D call. Per germline, CDR1 SGHKS and CDR2 YYEKEE (reference sequence). V gave up 0 bases and J gave up 1 base, with 10 bases separating them. The CDR3 spans 15 residues. The CDR3 spells CASSLVGSRNTEAFF. The CDR3 coding sequence is TGTGCCAGCAGCTTGGTGGGGAGTCGGAACACTGAAGCTTTCTTT.

This clonotype was detected only a few times. This chain connects TRBV29-1 to TRBJ1-1, with no clear D. The CDR3 is made up of 10 amino acids. Germline V gene data show CDR1 as SQVTM and CDR2 as ANQGSEA. V lost 7 bases and J 5 bases, leaving 8 bases between the germline ends. The CDR3 sequence: CSALLTEAFF. CDR3 nucleotides: TGCAGCGCCCTCCTGACTGAAGCTTTCTTT.

This clonotype was counted ten times or more. The chain joins TRBV14 to TRBJ2-5, with TRBD1 matching over 7 bases. Looked up from germline, CDR1 is SGHDN and CDR2 is FVKESK. V shed 1 base, J shed 7 bases, and the junction held 12 bases outside the gene matches. This CDR3 is 16 amino acids long. CDR3 residues: CASSQVRDSPRGTQYF. The CDR3 coding sequence is TGTGCCAGCAGCCAAGTCCGGGACAGCCCCAGGGGGACCCAGTACTTC.

The CDR3 nucleotides read TGTGCCAGCAGTGATGTCTACAATGAGCAGTTCTTC. This sequence encodes CASSDVYNEQFF. The chain uses TRBV2 and TRBJ2-1, with D unresolved. CDR1 is SNHLY and CDR2 is FYNNEI in the germline V gene. The V gene lost 3 bases and the J gene lost 3 bases, with 3 bases spanning the gap. The CDR3 extends over 12 amino acids.

This clonotype was seen more than once but under ten times. The rearrangement links TRBV24-1 to TRBJ1-1; 8 nucleotides agree with TRBD1. Per germline, CDR1 KGHDR and CDR2 SFDVKD. J lost 5 bases, V lost 11 bases, and 15 bases had no gene match. The CDR3 contains 15 residues. The CDR3 nucleotides read TGTGCCAGCTCACCACAGGCAGGGGGCAATACTGAAGCTTTCTTT. This encodes CASSPQAGGNTEAFF.

This clonotype came up a few times. This chain connects TRBV7-9 to TRBJ1-4; 10 nucleotides agree with TRBD1. Germline lookup yields CDR1 SEHNR and CDR2 FQNEAQ (reference sequence). This CDR3 is 16 amino acids long. With V trimmed by 4 bases and J by 5 bases, 7 bases remained unmatched. The CDR3 sequence is CASSSRDRGPNEKLFF. For the CDR3, the DNA is TGTGCCAGCAGCTCCCGGGACAGGGGCCCGAATGAAAAACTGTTTTTT.

The genes are TRBV13 and TRBJ2-3; no clear D gene. CDR1 is PRHDT and CDR2 is FYEKMQ in the germline V gene (reference sequence). The CDR3 is 13 amino acids. V lost 1 base and J 2 bases, leaving 4 bases between the germline ends. The CDR3 DNA sequence: TGTGCCAGCAGCTTAGACCTCACAGATACGCAGTATTTT. Translating it yields CASSLDLTDTQYF.

The chain carries TRBV29-1 and TRBJ1-2; TRBD1 matches 10 bases. With V trimmed by 3 bases and J by 4 bases, 11 bases remained unmatched. CDR1 is SQVTM, CDR2 ANQGSEA, per germline. The CDR3 consists of 16 residues. CDR3 sequence (DNA): TGCAGCGTTGAGCTACCTACGGGACAGGGGCCCTATGGCTACACCTTC. Protein: CSVELPTGQGPYGYTF.

The V and J genes are TRBV7-9 and TRBJ2-7; D might be TRBD2 (6 bases). Germline-derived CDR1 and CDR2 are SEHNR and FQNEAQ (reference sequence). The V and J ends lost 5 bases and 0 bases respectively, with 14 bases between them. The CDR3 is 15 amino acids. CDR3 sequence (DNA): TGTGCCAGCAGCCACCGGGACTTCATCTCCTACGAGCAGTACTTC. Translation: CASSHRDFISYEQYF.

This clonotype was found many times. The chain is built from TRBV5-1 and TRBJ1-1, with TRBD1 matching over 7 bases. Germline values: CDR1 SGHRS, CDR2 YFSETQ. There are 15 residues in the CDR3. V lost 3 bases, J lost 1 base, and 6 bases stayed unmatched. The CDR3 DNA reads TGCGCCAGCAGCTACGCCGGGACAGCGAACACTGAAGCTTTCTTT. It translates to CASSYAGTANTEAFF.

There are many counts of this clonotype. The chain employs TRBV19 and TRBJ2-2; D is possibly TRBD1 (6 bases). Germline values: CDR1 LNHDA, CDR2 SQIVND (reference sequence). The CDR3 length is 17 residues. Trimming shortened V by 3 bases and J by 5 bases, and 19 bases separated the two germline ends. In DNA form, the CDR3 reads TGTGCCAGTAGTATGGGCTTGCGGATTAGGGGGACCGGGGAGCTGTTTTTT. Amino acid sequence: CASSMGLRIRGTGELFF.

This clonotype was seen at least ten times. The chain links TRBV24-1 to TRBJ1-2; D is possibly TRBD1 (6 bases). This CDR3 region has 13 residues. V lost 7 bases to trimming and J lost 6 bases, with 14 bases between them. CDR1 and CDR2 (germline): KGHDR, SFDVKD. The CDR3 region is CATRGGQSHGYTF. The CDR3 DNA is TGTGCCACCAGAGGAGGACAGAGCCATGGCTACACCTTC.

This clonotype occurred once. The chain combines TRBV27 with TRBJ1-3; 7 bases line up with TRBD1. The CDR3 runs 17 residues. V was clipped by 5 bases and J by 3 bases; unmatched bases: 13. CDR1 MNHEY and CDR2 SMNVEV come from the germline V gene (reference sequence). The DNA for the CDR3 is TGTGCCAGCAGTCCCCACGGGAAGGGGGCAGGTGGAAACACCATATATTTT. It specifies CASSPHGKGAGGNTIYF.

The gene calls are TRBV5-6 and TRBJ1-6, with D hard to call. V lost 2 bases and J 10 bases, leaving 28 bases between the germline ends. Germline V lookup: CDR1 SGHDT, CDR2 YYEEEE. The CDR3 covers 19 residues. CDR3 bases: TGTGCCAGCAGCTTCACAGCAAACCCGATGCCGGCGCGGTACTCACCCCTCCACTTT. This codes for CASSFTANPMPARYSPLHF.

This clonotype was counted at least ten times. The chain recombines TRBV20-1 with TRBJ2-5; TRBD2 is a possible D gene (5 bases). With 3 bases removed from V and 5 bases from J, the gap between germline ends came to 7 bases. Per germline, CDR1 DFQATT and CDR2 SNEGSKA (reference sequence). The length of the CDR3 is 11 residues. The CDR3 sequence is CSARSGETQYF. For the CDR3, the DNA is TGCAGTGCTAGGAGCGGTGAGACCCAGTACTTC.

A note on this clonotype: A much larger clone sits a single nucleotide away, making a read error possible. The chain couples TRBV5-4 to TRBJ1-2; D not resolved. The V gene lost 1 base and the J gene lost 2 bases, with 12 bases spanning the gap. Germline CDR1 reads SGHNT; CDR2 reads YYREEE (reference sequence). CDR3 length equals 15 residues. The CDR3: CASSLPTNGNYGYTF. In DNA, the CDR3 is TGTGCCAGCAGCTTGCCTACCAATGGAAACTATGGCTACACCTTC.

The chain joins TRBV7-9 to TRBJ2-2; D perhaps matches TRBD2 (6 bases). V lost 7 bases and J 0 bases, leaving 18 bases between the germline ends. The germline CDR1 and CDR2 sequences are SEHNR and FQNEAQ (reference sequence). The CDR3 totals 17 residues. The chain's CDR3 is CASTQIGGNTNTGELFF. The CDR3 nucleotides read TGTGCCAGCACCCAAATCGGCGGGAACACGAACACCGGGGAGCTGTTTTTT.

Of note for this clonotype: Its ends do not fully match the called genes, so a read error is possible. The genes are TRBV10-3 and TRBJ1-2; D gene ambiguous. This CDR3 is 8 amino acids long. CDR1 and CDR2 (germline): ENHRY, SYGVKD. The CDR3 DNA is TGTGCCATCAGTGGCTCCACCTTC. Translated: CAISGSTF.

J is TRBJ1-2 and V is TRBV30; perhaps TRBD1 as D (6 bases). The CDR3 runs to 13 residues. The germline V and J ends were trimmed by 2 bases and 8 bases, with 15 bases remaining between them. Germline V gene sequence: CDR1 GTSNPN, CDR2 SVGIG (reference sequence). Here the CDR3 reads CAWSHNRVRGYTF. CDR3 nucleotides: TGTGCCTGGAGTCATAACAGGGTACGGGGCTACACCTTC.

The chain recombines TRBV7-9 with TRBJ2-5; D ambiguous. CDR1 and CDR2 from the germline V gene are SEHNR and FQNEAQ (reference sequence). The CDR3 consists of 15 residues. V was shortened by 5 bases and J by 5 bases, with 18 bases between the two germline ends. The CDR3 DNA sequence: TGTGCCAGCAGCCCTAAAGGAAAGGGTCGGGAGACCCAGTACTTC. It is translated as CASSPKGKGRETQYF.

This CDR3 reads CASTSPRQGRGTQYF. The CDR3 region has the DNA TGTGCCAGCACTTCCCCGCGACAGGGACGAGGGACCCAGTACTTC. The rearrangement uses TRBV7-9 and TRBJ2-5; 7 bases match TRBD1. After removal of 7 bases from V and 7 bases from J, the junction contained 15 bases not matched to a gene. Germline assignment: CDR1 SEHNR and CDR2 FQNEAQ (reference sequence). This CDR3 region has 15 residues. The whole variable domain, remainder taken from reference TRBV7-9 and TRBJ2-5, is DTGVSQNPRHKITKRGQNVTFRCDPISEHNRLYWYRQTLGQGPEFLTYFQNEAQLEKSRLLSDRFSAERPKGSFSTLEIQRTEQGDSAMYLCASTSPRQGRGTQYFGPGTRLLVL.

J is TRBJ2-5 and V is TRBV7-9; 12 nucleotides line up with TRBD1. V gave up 9 bases and J gave up 3 bases; unmatched junction bases: 8. The CDR3 spans 15 residues. Germline CDR1 reads SEHNR; CDR2 reads FQNEAQ (reference sequence). The CDR3 DNA reads as TGTGCCAGTAGCGGGACAGGGGGCAGGGAAGAGACCCAGTACTTC. Its protein product is CASSGTGGREETQYF.

This clonotype was observed many times. The CDR3 loop reads CSAREGGEGEQYF. CDR3 in DNA: TGCAGTGCTAGAGAAGGCGGTGAAGGCGAGCAGTACTTC. This sequence joins TRBV20-1 and TRBJ2-7; D remains ambiguous. CDR1 is DFQATT and CDR2 is SNEGSKA in the germline V gene (reference sequence). V was clipped by 0 bases and J by 6 bases, with 12 bases between them. The length of the CDR3 is 13 residues.

This clonotype occurred many times. This chain joins TRBV19 and TRBJ1-5, with 11 positions matching TRBD1. The CDR3 has 15 amino acids. V lost 0 bases and J lost 7; bases outside the gene matches: 2. CDR1 is LNHDA and CDR2 is SQIVND in the germline V gene (reference sequence). The CDR3 region has the DNA TGTGCCAGTAGTATAGATGGGACAGGGGGGCAGCCCCAGCATTTT. It specifies CASSIDGTGGQPQHF.

The CDR3 DNA reads TGTGCCAGCAGTGAAGAACCGACAGGGACGGGGGAAAAACTGTTTTTT. This translates into CASSEEPTGTGEKLFF. The V and J genes are TRBV6-1 and TRBJ1-4; 7 bases are a match to TRBD1. Germline trimming cut 1 base from V and 8 bases from J; bases unmatched to any gene: 10. The CDR3 has 16 amino acids. The germline V gene has CDR1 MNHNS and CDR2 SASEGT.

The chain joins TRBV20-1 to TRBJ1-1; TRBD1 agrees at 9 bases. CDR1 and CDR2 (germline): DFQATT, SNEGSKA (reference sequence). CDR3 length: 15 residues. The V and J ends lost 5 bases and 2 bases, in that order; junction bases with no gene match: 9. The CDR3 DNA follows: TGCAGTGCTGGAATAAGGACAGGGGCCAACACTGAAGCTTTCTTT. It encodes CSAGIRTGANTEAFF.

This clonotype was counted at least ten times. The chain couples TRBV9 to TRBJ2-2, with 12 bases matching TRBD2. V lost 5 bases, J lost 5 bases, and 4 bases stayed unmatched. Per germline, CDR1 SGDLS and CDR2 YYNGEE. The CDR3 length is 15 residues. The chain's CDR3 is CASRGLAGQTGELFF. DNA of the CDR3: TGTGCCAGCAGAGGACTAGCGGGACAGACCGGGGAGCTGTTTTTT.

On this clonotype: Sequence at one end of the junction differs from germline and may be a read error. The rearrangement joins TRBV5-1 to TRBJ2-7; 10 bases agree with TRBD1. The CDR3 spans 14 residues. Germline V lookup: CDR1 SGHRS, CDR2 YFSETQ. DNA of the CDR3: TGCGCCGGCAGCCTAGACAGGGGGCCTTACGAGCAGTACTTC. This gives the protein CAGSLDRGPYEQYF.

As for this clonotype: The junction departs from the called germline gene at one end, perhaps through a read error. The chain has TRBV7-8 and TRBJ1-3; D ambiguous. Germline loops: CDR1 SGHVS, CDR2 FQNEAQ. The CDR3 is 14 residues long. CDR3 DNA: TGCGCCAGCAGCTTAGCCCGCTCTGGAAACACCATATATTTT. Its protein product is CASSLARSGNTIYF.